Listed below are T cell receptor beta chains from one sample, sequenced in a study of OX40 agonist ivuxolimab in advanced cancers. Sequenced by immunoSEQ multiplex PCR; TCRdb stores in-frame clones only, minus some. The table lists around 60,000 clones, around 89% of them singletons. Sequencing was performed on CD4+ or CD8+ T cells sorted from blood, taken in a trial of the OX40 agonist ivuxolimab. These receptor sequences come from an adult with an advanced solid tumor such as melanoma, head and neck, liver or kidney cancer. Each CDR3 is given with its conserved first and last residue.

>TRBV5-4|TRBJ2-3
CASSLVRDRPLTDTQYF
>TRBV7-2|TRBJ2-5
CASRDERETQYF
>TRBV7-9|TRBJ2-7
CASSPGGYEQYF
>TRBV13|TRBJ2-2
CASSLGPGVNTGELFF
>TRBV27|TRBJ2-2
CASSFLIAGSGTGELFF
>TRBV14|TRBJ2-7
CASSQVRYEQYF
>TRBV28|TRBJ1-1
CASQGSLEGHTEAFF
>TRBV15|TRBJ2-7
CATSIQQGSAYEQYF
>TRBV2|TRBJ2-6
CASGGLRAGANVLTF
>TRBV4-2|TRBJ1-3
CASSSIDGFSGNTIYF
>TRBV6-5|TRBJ1-1
CASTRTGGTEAFF
>TRBV5-4|TRBJ2-1
CASRGSSYNEQFF
>TRBV12-5|TRBJ2-7
CAIVIYEQYF
>TRBV7-2|TRBJ2-1
CASSHREATYNEQFF
>TRBV27|TRBJ2-1
CASSNRGYNEQFF
>TRBV21-1|TRBJ2-3
CASSKAGWDSIIADTQYF
>TRBV11-3|TRBJ2-7
CASSSRTGYEQYF
>TRBV5-6|TRBJ2-1
CASSLAVLGNEQFF
>TRBV4-3|TRBJ2-1
CASSPGSRGSYNEQFF
>TRBV27|TRBJ2-7
CASSLSGGGYEQYF
>TRBV5-8|TRBJ1-2
CASSPLADVYGYTF
>TRBV5-4|TRBJ2-5
CASSLGAESRETQYF
>TRBV7-8|TRBJ1-4
CASSVGTLESVRGKLFF
>TRBV5-4|TRBJ1-6
CASNPDGYNSPLHF
>TRBV7-3|TRBJ2-1
CAGSYGTSGYNEQFF
>TRBV19|TRBJ2-1
CASSYTGVLYNEQFF
>TRBV29-1|TRBJ2-5
CSGEFRETQYF
>TRBV7-9|TRBJ1-4
CASSPGPGEKLFF
>TRBV28|TRBJ2-3
CASSFWGQPQDTQYF
>TRBV4-3|TRBJ2-1
CASSQAKRDEQFF
>TRBV28|TRBJ2-1
CASSLLSGVQWEQFF
>TRBV7-2|TRBJ1-1
CASSSQGHHGSRNTEAFF
>TRBV10-3|TRBJ2-7
CAITPREQPYEQYF
>TRBV9|TRBJ1-1
CASTRITTGGERNTEAFF
>TRBV13|TRBJ1-5
CASSLTYNQPQHF